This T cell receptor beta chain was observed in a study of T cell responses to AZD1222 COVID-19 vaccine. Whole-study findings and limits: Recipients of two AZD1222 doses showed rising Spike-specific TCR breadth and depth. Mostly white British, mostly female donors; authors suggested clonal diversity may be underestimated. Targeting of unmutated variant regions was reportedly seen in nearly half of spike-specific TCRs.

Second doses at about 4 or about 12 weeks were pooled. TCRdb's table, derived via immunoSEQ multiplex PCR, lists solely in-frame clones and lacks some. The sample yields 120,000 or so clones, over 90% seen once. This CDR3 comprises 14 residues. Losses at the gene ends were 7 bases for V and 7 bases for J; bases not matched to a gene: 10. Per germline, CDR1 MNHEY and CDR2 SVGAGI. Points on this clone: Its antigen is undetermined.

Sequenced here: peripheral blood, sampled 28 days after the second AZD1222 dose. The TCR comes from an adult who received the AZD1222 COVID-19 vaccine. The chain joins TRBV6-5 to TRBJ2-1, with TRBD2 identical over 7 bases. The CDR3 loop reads CASKLASIVNEQFF. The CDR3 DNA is TGTGCCAGCAAACTAGCGAGCATAGTTAATGAGCAGTTCTTC.